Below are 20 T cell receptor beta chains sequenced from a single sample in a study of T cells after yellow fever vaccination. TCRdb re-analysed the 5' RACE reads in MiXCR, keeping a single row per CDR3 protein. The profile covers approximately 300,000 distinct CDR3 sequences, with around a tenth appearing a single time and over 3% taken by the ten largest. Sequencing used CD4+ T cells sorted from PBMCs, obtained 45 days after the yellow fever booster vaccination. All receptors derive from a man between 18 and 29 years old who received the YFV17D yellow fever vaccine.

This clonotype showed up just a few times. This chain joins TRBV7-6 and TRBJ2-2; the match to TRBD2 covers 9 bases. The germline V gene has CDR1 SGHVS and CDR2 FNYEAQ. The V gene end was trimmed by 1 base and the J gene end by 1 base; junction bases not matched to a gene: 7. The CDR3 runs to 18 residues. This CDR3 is CASSLEASGDMNTGELFF. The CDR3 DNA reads TGTGCCAGCAGCTTAGAAGCTAGCGGGGATATGAACACCGGGGAGCTGTTTTTT.

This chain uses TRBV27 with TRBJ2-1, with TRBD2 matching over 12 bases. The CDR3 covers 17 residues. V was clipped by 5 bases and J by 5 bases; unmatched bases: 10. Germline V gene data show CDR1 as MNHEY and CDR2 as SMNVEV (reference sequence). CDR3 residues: CASSTRLAGVLHNEQFF. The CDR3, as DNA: TGTGCCAGCAGTACGAGACTAGCGGGGGTGTTACACAATGAGCAGTTCTTC.

DNA of the CDR3: TGCGCCAGCAGCTTGGGGACAGCTAGCAATCAGCCCCAGCATTTT. Amino acid sequence: CASSLGTASNQPQHF. V usage is TRBV5-1 and J usage is TRBJ1-5; tentatively, D is TRBD1 (6 bases). Germline loops: CDR1 SGHRS, CDR2 YFSETQ. This CDR3 is built from 15 residues. Deletions cut 0 bases from V and 0 bases from J, with 7 bases between.

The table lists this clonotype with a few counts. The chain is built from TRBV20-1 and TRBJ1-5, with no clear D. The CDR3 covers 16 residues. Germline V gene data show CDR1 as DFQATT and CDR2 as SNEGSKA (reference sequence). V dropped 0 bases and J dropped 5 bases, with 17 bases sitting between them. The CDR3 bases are TGCAGTGCTAGAGATCGACGTTACGGGTTTGATCAGCCCCAGCATTTT. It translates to CSARDRRYGFDQPQHF.

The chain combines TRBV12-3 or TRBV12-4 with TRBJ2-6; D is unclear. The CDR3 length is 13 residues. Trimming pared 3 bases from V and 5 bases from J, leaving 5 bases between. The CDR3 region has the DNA TGTGCCAGCAGTTTTAGGTGGGCCAACGTCCTGACTTTC. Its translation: CASSFRWANVLTF.

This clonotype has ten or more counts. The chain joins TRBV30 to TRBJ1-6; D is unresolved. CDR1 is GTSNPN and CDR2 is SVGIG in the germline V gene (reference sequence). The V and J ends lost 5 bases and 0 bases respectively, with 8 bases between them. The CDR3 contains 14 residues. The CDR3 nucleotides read TGTGCCTGGGGGAGGAGCTCCTATAATTCACCCCTCCACTTT. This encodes CAWGRSSYNSPLHF.

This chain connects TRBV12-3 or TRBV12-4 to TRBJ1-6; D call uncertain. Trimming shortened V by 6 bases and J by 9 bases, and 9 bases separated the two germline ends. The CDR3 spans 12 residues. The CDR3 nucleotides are TGTGCCAGCAGCCCCTGGGGTTCACCCCTCCACTTT. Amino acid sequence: CASSPWGSPLHF.

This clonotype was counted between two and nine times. CDR3 in amino acids: CASTLPGGDKAFF. The CDR3 nucleotides are TGTGCCAGCACTCTCCCCGGAGGGGATAAAGCTTTCTTT. The V call is TRBV6-5, the J call TRBJ1-1, with D maybe TRBD1 (5 bases). CDR1 is MNHEY and CDR2 is SVGAGI in the germline V gene. With 7 bases removed from V and 9 bases from J, the gap between germline ends came to 18 bases. This CDR3 has 13 amino acids.

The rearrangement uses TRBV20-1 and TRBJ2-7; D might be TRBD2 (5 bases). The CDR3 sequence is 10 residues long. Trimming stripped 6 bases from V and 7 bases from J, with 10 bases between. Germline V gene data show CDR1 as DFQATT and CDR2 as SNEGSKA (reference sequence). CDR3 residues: CSAHGDEQYF. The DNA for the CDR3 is TGCAGTGCCCACGGGGATGAGCAGTACTTC.

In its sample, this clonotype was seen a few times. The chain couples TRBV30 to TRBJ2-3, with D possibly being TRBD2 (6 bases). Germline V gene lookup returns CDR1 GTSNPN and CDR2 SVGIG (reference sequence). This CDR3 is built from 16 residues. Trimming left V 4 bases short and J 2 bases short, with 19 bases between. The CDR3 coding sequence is TGTGCCTGGACCCGGCAGAGGACTATCCCCACAGATACGCAGTATTTT. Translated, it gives CAWTRQRTIPTDTQYF.

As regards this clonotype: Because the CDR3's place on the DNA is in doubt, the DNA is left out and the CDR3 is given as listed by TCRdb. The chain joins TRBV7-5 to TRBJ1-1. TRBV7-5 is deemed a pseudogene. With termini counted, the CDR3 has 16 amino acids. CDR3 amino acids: CISVPEARDMNTEAFF.

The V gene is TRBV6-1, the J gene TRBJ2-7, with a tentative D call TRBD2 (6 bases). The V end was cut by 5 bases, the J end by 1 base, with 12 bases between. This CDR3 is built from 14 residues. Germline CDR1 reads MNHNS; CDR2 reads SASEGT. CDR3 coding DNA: TGTGCCAGCAGTACCTCTGGGGGGTCCTACGAGCAGTACGTC. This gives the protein CASSTSGGSYEQYV.

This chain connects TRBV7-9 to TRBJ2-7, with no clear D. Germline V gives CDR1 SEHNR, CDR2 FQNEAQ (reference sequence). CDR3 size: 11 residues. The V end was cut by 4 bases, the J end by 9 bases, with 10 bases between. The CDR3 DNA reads TGTGCCAGCAGCTCCCTCCACAGGCAGTACTTC. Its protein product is CASSSLHRQYF.

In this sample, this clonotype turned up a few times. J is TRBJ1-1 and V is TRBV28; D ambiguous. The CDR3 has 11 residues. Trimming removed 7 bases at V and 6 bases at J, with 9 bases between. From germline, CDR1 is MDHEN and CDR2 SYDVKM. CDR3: CASNKTPEAFF. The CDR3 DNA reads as TGTGCCAGCAACAAAACGCCTGAAGCTTTCTTT.

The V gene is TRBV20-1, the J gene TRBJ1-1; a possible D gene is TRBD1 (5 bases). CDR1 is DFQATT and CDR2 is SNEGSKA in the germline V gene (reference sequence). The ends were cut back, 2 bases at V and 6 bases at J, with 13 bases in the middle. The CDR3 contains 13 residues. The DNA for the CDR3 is TGCAGTGCTAGACCGGGGCGAGGGTCTGAAGCTTTCTTT. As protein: CSARPGRGSEAFF.

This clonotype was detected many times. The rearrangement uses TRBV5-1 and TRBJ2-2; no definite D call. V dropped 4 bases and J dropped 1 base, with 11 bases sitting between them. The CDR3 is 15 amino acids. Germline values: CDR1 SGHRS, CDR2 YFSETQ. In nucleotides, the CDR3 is TGCGCCAGCAGCACCTTTGGCGGGAACACCGGGGAGCTGTTTTTT. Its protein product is CASSTFGGNTGELFF.

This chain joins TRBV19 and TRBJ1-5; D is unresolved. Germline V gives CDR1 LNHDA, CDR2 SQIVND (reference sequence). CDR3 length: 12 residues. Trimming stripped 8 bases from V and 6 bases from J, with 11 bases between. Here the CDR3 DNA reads TGTGCCAGTTCGGTGTCACGTCAGCCCCAGCATTTT. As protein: CASSVSRQPQHF.

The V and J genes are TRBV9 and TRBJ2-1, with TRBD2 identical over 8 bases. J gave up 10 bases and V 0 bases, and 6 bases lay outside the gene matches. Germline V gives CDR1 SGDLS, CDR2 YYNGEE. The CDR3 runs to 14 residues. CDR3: CASSVDPGLGEQFF. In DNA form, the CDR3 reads TGTGCCAGCAGCGTAGATCCGGGACTAGGGGAGCAGTTCTTC.

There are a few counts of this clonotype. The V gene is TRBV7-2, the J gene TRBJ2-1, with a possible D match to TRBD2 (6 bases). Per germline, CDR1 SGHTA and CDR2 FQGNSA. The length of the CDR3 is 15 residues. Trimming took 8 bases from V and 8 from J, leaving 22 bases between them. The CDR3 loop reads CASLWRAGPYDEQFF. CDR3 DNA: TGTGCCAGCTTATGGCGGGCGGGACCTTATGATGAGCAGTTCTTC.

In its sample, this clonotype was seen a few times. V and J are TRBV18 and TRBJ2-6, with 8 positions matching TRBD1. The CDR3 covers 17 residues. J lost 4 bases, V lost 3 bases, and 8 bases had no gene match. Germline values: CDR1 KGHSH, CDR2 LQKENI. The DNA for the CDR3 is TGTGCCAGCTCACCGAGAGAGACAGGGGTCGGGGCCAACGTCCTGACTTTC. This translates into CASSPRETGVGANVLTF.